The next 26 T cell receptor beta chains were all read from a single sample in a study of OX40 agonist ivuxolimab in advanced cancers. Clones were read by immunoSEQ multiplex PCR, and TCRdb kept only the in-frame ones, dropping some. The sample shows 25,000 to 35,000 clones, about 89% of them seen only once. The sequenced sample was CD4+ or CD8+ T cells sorted from blood, obtained in a trial of the OX40 agonist ivuxolimab. Source of these receptors: an adult with an advanced solid tumor such as melanoma, head and neck, liver or kidney cancer.

The chain couples TRBV5-5 to TRBJ2-6; weak D call: TRBD2 (5 bases). Germline CDR1 SGHKS, CDR2 YYEKEE (reference sequence). The CDR3 totals 17 residues. V was shortened by 1 base and J by 0 bases, with 11 bases between the two germline ends. CDR3 in DNA: TGTGCCAGCAGCTTGTATATGAGGGACTCTGGGGCCAACGTCCTGACTTTC. It translates to CASSLYMRDSGANVLTF.

In DNA, the CDR3 is TGTGCCATCGGACAGTACTCCTACGAGCAGTACTTC. Its protein product is CAIGQYSYEQYF. This chain uses TRBV10-3 with TRBJ2-7; possibly TRBD1 for D (6 bases). From germline, CDR1 is ENHRY and CDR2 SYGVKD. V shed 8 bases and J shed 0 bases, with 8 bases lying between them. The CDR3 has 12 amino acids.

This CDR3 is CASKLPGQAPYEQYF. The CDR3 nucleotides read TGTGCCAGCAAGCTACCGGGACAGGCCCCCTACGAGCAGTACTTC. The chain recombines TRBV6-5 with TRBJ2-7; TRBD1 matches at 8 bases. CDR1 is MNHEY, CDR2 SVGAGI, per germline. V dropped 7 bases and J dropped 2; count of bases not matched to a gene: 10. This CDR3 comprises 15 residues.

The CDR3 DNA reads TGTGCCAGCAGCCAAGAAAGGGGGGAAAGGACGGGTGAAAAACTGTTTTTT. This encodes CASSQERGERTGEKLFF. The chain recombines TRBV14 with TRBJ1-4; tentatively, D is TRBD1 (6 bases). Between the trimmed V and J ends, which lost 0 bases and 7 bases, there was a span of 18 bases. The CDR3 contains 17 residues. The germline V gene encodes CDR1 SGHDN and CDR2 FVKESK.

The gene calls are TRBV5-4 and TRBJ1-1, with 10 bases that match TRBD1. This CDR3 has 15 residues. J lost 4 bases, V lost 0 bases, and 3 bases had no gene match. Per germline, CDR1 SGHNT and CDR2 YYREEE (reference sequence). The CDR3 sequence: CASSLGQGALTEAFF. Written as DNA, the CDR3 is TGTGCCAGCAGCTTGGGACAGGGGGCGCTCACTGAAGCTTTCTTT.

The V and J genes are TRBV10-1 and TRBJ2-7; possibly TRBD1 or TRBD2 for D (5 bases each). The V and J ends lost 3 bases and 5 bases respectively, with 11 bases between them. The germline V gene encodes CDR1 WNHNN and CDR2 SYGVQD (reference sequence). CDR3 length equals 13 residues. CDR3 nucleotide sequence: TGCGCCAGCAGTGAAGTAATGGGGGACGAGCAGTACTTC. This gives the protein CASSEVMGDEQYF.

V is TRBV5-5 and J is TRBJ2-5; TRBD2 is a possible D gene (7 bases). V dropped 6 bases and J dropped 4 bases, with 16 bases sitting between them. CDR1 is SGHKS, CDR2 YYEKEE, per germline (reference sequence). This CDR3 comprises 14 residues. Written as DNA, the CDR3 is TGTGCCAGCACCGGGGCCGGGGGGCTAGAGACCCAGTACTTC. Amino acids: CASTGAGGLETQYF.

The chain recombines TRBV6-5 with TRBJ2-7; D possibly corresponds to TRBD1 (6 bases). Germline V gives CDR1 MNHEY, CDR2 SVGAGI. CDR3 size: 15 residues. V dropped 0 bases and J dropped 4 bases, with 13 bases sitting between them. In DNA form, the CDR3 reads TGTGCCAGCAGTTACTCTGGGGGCTCGGAGTACGAGCAGTACTTC. Its translation is CASSYSGGSEYEQYF.

The chain joins TRBV7-9 to TRBJ1-4; tentative D call: TRBD1 (6 bases). Germline V gene data show CDR1 as SEHNR and CDR2 as FQNEAQ (reference sequence). V lost 5 bases, J lost 6 bases, and 19 bases lay in between. CDR3 length: 16 amino acids. In DNA form, the CDR3 reads TGTGCCAGCAGCCCCCCCATAGGGGGGATCGATGAAAAACTGTTTTTT. Translated: CASSPPIGGIDEKLFF.

The chain combines TRBV9 with TRBJ2-5, with TRBD2 as a possible D gene (5 bases). The germline V gene has CDR1 SGDLS and CDR2 YYNGEE. The CDR3 covers 14 residues. The V gene lost 0 bases and the J gene lost 2 bases, with 8 bases spanning the gap. CDR3: CASSVGPGQETQYF. CDR3 DNA sequence: TGTGCCAGCAGCGTAGGACCGGGGCAAGAGACCCAGTACTTC.

This chain uses TRBV11-2 with TRBJ2-5; TRBD2 matches at 9 bases. This CDR3 spans 17 amino acids. The trim removed 2 bases at V and 0 bases at J, leaving 7 bases unmatched. Germline lookup yields CDR1 SGHAT and CDR2 FQNNGV. The CDR3 bases are TGTGCCAGCAGCTTATATAGGGCTAGCGGGGACCAAGAGACCCAGTACTTC. Protein: CASSLYRASGDQETQYF.

In DNA, the CDR3 is TGTGCCAGCAGCTCAGCAGGCGGAAAGGGCAATCAGCCCCAGCATTTT. This codes for CASSSAGGKGNQPQHF. The J gene is TRBJ1-5, the V gene TRBV7-9; D is unresolved. CDR1 is SEHNR and CDR2 is FQNEAQ in the germline V gene (reference sequence). V shed 4 bases and J shed 2 bases, with 15 bases lying between them. This CDR3 has 16 residues.

The chain joins TRBV6-5 to TRBJ2-7, with TRBD1 matching 7 bases. Unmatched junction bases numbered 6, after V lost 2 bases and J lost 2 bases. The V gene's germline CDR1 is MNHEY and CDR2 SVGAGI. The CDR3 contains 15 residues. CDR3 sequence (DNA): TGTGCCAGCAGTTACACAGACAGGGACCCCTACGAGCAGTACTTC. Translated, it gives CASSYTDRDPYEQYF.

The rearrangement uses TRBV2 and TRBJ2-1; TRBD2 matches 7 bases. Germline CDR1 reads SNHLY; CDR2 reads FYNNEI. The trim removed 10 bases at V and 10 bases at J, leaving 13 bases unmatched. The CDR3 runs to 13 residues. The CDR3 bases are TGTGCCATCAGCCTAGCGGACTGGCAGGAGCAGTTCTTC. It specifies CAISLADWQEQFF.

The chain has TRBV18 and TRBJ1-1, with a possible D match to TRBD1 (5 bases). Germline assignment: CDR1 KGHSH and CDR2 LQKENI. V lost 3 bases to trimming and J lost 8 bases, with 10 bases between them. This CDR3 is 12 amino acids long. Here the CDR3 reads CASSPDSAEAFF. The CDR3 coding sequence is TGTGCCAGCTCACCCGACAGCGCGGAAGCTTTCTTT. The variable domain in full, with the rest retrieved from reference TRBV18 and TRBJ1-1, is NAGVMQNPRHLVRRRGQEARLRCSPMKGHSHVYWYRQLPEEGLKFMVYLQKENIIDESGMPKERFSAEFPKEGPSILRIQQVVRGDSAAYFCASSPDSAEAFFGQGTRLTVV.

The chain joins TRBV2 to TRBJ2-7; TRBD1 matches 7 bases. Trimming at V came to 7 bases and at J to 0 bases, leaving 9 bases not matched to a gene. This CDR3 has 15 residues. The germline V gene has CDR1 SNHLY and CDR2 FYNNEI. CDR3 residues: CASNRPGQASYEQYF. The DNA for the CDR3 is TGTGCCAGCAATAGGCCAGGACAGGCCTCCTACGAGCAGTACTTC.

V is TRBV15 and J is TRBJ2-7, with D possibly matching TRBD1 (6 bases). The CDR3 consists of 13 residues. V was pared by 5 bases and J by 7 bases, with 15 bases between. CDR1 LNHNV and CDR2 YYDKDF come from the germline V gene (reference sequence). The DNA of the CDR3 is TGTGCCACCAGCCCCAGGACAGCGAATGAGCAGTACTTC. It translates to CATSPRTANEQYF.

This chain's CDR3 is CASRSTSGGSTDTQYF. The DNA of the CDR3 is TGTGCCAGCAGATCTACTAGCGGGGGGTCTACAGATACGCAGTATTTT. This sequence joins TRBV7-9 and TRBJ2-3, with TRBD2 identical over 12 bases. Germline assignment: CDR1 SEHNR and CDR2 FQNEAQ (reference sequence). The junction had 7 bases not matched to a gene; V was cut back by 6 bases and J by 3 bases. The CDR3 totals 16 residues.

This clone was observed a few times. The CDR3 sequence is CASTPAVYQPQHF. The CDR3 DNA follows: TGTGCCAGCACCCCTGCCGTTTATCAGCCCCAGCATTTT. This chain connects TRBV28 to TRBJ1-5; D not resolved. This CDR3 spans 13 amino acids. Trimming shortened V by 7 bases and J by 5 bases, and 12 bases separated the two germline ends. Per germline, CDR1 MDHEN and CDR2 SYDVKM. Drawing the rest from reference TRBV28 and TRBJ1-5, the complete variable domain is DVKVTQSSRYLVKRTGEKVFLECVQDMDHENMFWYRQDPGLGLRLIYFSYDVKMKEKGDIPEGYSVSREKKERFSLILESASTNQTSMYLCASTPAVYQPQHFGDGTRLSIL.

The chain joins TRBV27 to TRBJ1-5, with a possible D match to TRBD1 (6 bases). Trimming took 4 bases from V and 2 from J, leaving 9 bases between them. The germline V gene encodes CDR1 MNHEY and CDR2 SMNVEV (reference sequence). CDR3 length: 14 amino acids. The CDR3 DNA is TGTGCCAGCAGTTACCGACAGGGCAATCAGCCCCAGCATTTT. Translated: CASSYRQGNQPQHF.

This chain links TRBV6-5 with TRBJ1-1; no reliable D call. From germline, CDR1 is MNHEY and CDR2 SVGAGI. Trimming removed 5 bases from V and 8 bases from J, with 21 bases in between. This CDR3 comprises 15 residues. The CDR3 reads CASSPSYSAFREAFF. In DNA, the CDR3 is TGTGCCAGCAGTCCCTCCTACAGCGCCTTCAGGGAAGCTTTCTTT.

Concerning this clone itself: This specimen includes other DNA sequences encoding the same CDR3. The chain carries TRBV2 and TRBJ2-1; perhaps TRBD2 as D (6 bases). The V end lost 8 bases, the J end lost 1 base, and 12 bases lay between the germline ends. Germline values: CDR1 SNHLY, CDR2 FYNNEI. This CDR3 is 14 amino acids long. The CDR3 loop is CASRGEDSYNEQFF. The CDR3, as DNA: TGTGCCAGCCGAGGGGAGGATTCCTACAATGAGCAGTTCTTC. The full variable domain, with the rest looked up from reference TRBV2 and TRBJ2-1, is EPEVTQTPSHQVTQMGQEVILRCVPISNHLYFYWYRQILGQKVEFLVSFYNNEISEKSEIFDDQFSVERPDGSNFTLKIRSTKLEDSAMYFCASRGEDSYNEQFFGPGTRLTVL.

This sequence joins TRBV6-1 and TRBJ2-5, with D maybe TRBD1 (6 bases). The J call may be in error: the DNA end matches TRBJ2-7 better. The CDR3 is 17 amino acids. Germline CDR1 and CDR2: MNHNS and SASEGT. The CDR3 sequence: CASSVERGWGRDYEQYF. CDR3 coding DNA: TGTGCCAGCAGTGTCGAAAGGGGGTGGGGCAGGGACTACGAGCAGTACTTC.

The chain uses TRBV9 and TRBJ2-2; 11 positions match TRBD1. This CDR3 is built from 18 residues. CDR1 is SGDLS, CDR2 YYNGEE, per germline. With 0 bases clipped from V and 5 bases from J, the junction kept 9 bases outside the gene matches. CDR3 region: CASSVDRTGGGGTGELFF. CDR3 bases: TGTGCCAGCAGCGTAGACCGGACAGGGGGCGGCGGAACCGGGGAGCTGTTTTTT.

This sequence joins TRBV5-4 and TRBJ2-7; D may match TRBD1 or TRBD2 (5 bases each). The germline V gene encodes CDR1 SGHNT and CDR2 YYREEE (reference sequence). There are 12 residues in the CDR3. V shed 1 base and J shed 5 bases, with 7 bases lying between them. In nucleotides, the CDR3 is TGTGCCAGCAGCTTGCAGGGACACGAGCAGTACTTC. Translating gives CASSLQGHEQYF. Full variable domain (remainder filled in from reference TRBV5-4 and TRBJ2-7): ETGVTQSPTHLIKTRGQQVTLRCSSQSGHNTVSWYQQALGQGPQFIFQYYREEENGRGNFPPRFSGLQFPNYSSELNVNALELDDSALYLCASSLQGHEQYFGPGTRLTVT.

The chain recombines TRBV5-4 with TRBJ1-1, with 7 bases matching TRBD1. The CDR3 is 14 amino acids. CDR1 is SGHNT and CDR2 is YYREEE in the germline V gene (reference sequence). V lost 3 bases, J lost 1 base, and 3 bases stayed unmatched. Here the CDR3 DNA reads TGTGCCAGCAGCTACGACAGGGCGAACACTGAAGCTTTCTTT. This encodes CASSYDRANTEAFF.